This T cell receptor beta chain was retrieved from a study of T cell repertoires in cytomegalovirus infection. Study-level information: It was recently identified HLA-C-restricted and well-studied HLA-B-restricted CMV epitopes that the study used. A matching HLA type, together with CMV infection, was signaled by public TCR beta signatures.

This clonotype came up a few times. Its antigen is undetermined. This CDR3 has 15 amino acids. V was pared by 5 bases and J by 4 bases, with 17 bases between. CDR1 and CDR2 (germline): SGHTA, FQGNSA. Study-level points and caveats: In two of eight donors, the top clonotype was HLA-C-restricted CMV-specific. Pooled public TCR beta family frequency picked out CMV carriers with the relevant HLA.

MiXCR was run by TCRdb on the reads, yielding one entry per CDR3 protein. Among about 570,000 distinct CDR3 sequences listed, 40% were seen once. The chain joins TRBV7-2 to TRBJ2-5, with D perhaps assigned TRBD1 or TRBD2 (5 bases each). This sequence was found in a human donor in good health (CMV status not recorded). Some clones in this sample may be carry-over from other donors' samples. The source material was cultured PBMCs, sampled from culture after CMV antigen stimulation. In DNA form, the CDR3 reads TGTGCCAGCAGCCGATGGGACGACGAGGGAGAGACCCAGTACTTC. This encodes CASSRWDDEGETQYF.